This T cell receptor (beta chain) derives from a study of blood T cell repertoires in COVID-19. Data came from immunoSEQ multiplex PCR; TCRdb stores just in-frame clones and leaves some out. The sample consists of about 120,000 clones, 80% to 90% of them appearing once. V dropped 3 bases and J dropped 7; count of bases not matched to a gene: 8. The CDR3 loop spans 14 amino acids. From germline, CDR1 is MNHNS and CDR2 SASEGT. This TCR derives from a woman in her 70s with acute or convalescent COVID-19. The sequenced material came from peripheral blood. This rearrangement joins TRBV6-1 to TRBJ1-2; TRBD1 aligns across 7 bases. CDR3 loop: CASSDRQGWGGYTF. Here the CDR3 DNA reads TGTGCCAGCAGTGATCGACAGGGCTGGGGTGGCTACACCTTC.